The entry below describes one T cell receptor (beta chain). The antigen this receptor binds is unknown. No base qualities exist here, and no much larger clone lies one base off it. These data originate in a study of blood T cell repertoires in COVID-19 (dated by TCRdb to the early 2020s). Study-level background: Collaborator samples came from the United States, Italy and Spain and covered acute and convalescent phases of COVID-19. Samples were obtained from the ongoing ImmuneRACE study (first 160 participants) and from some 1,200 subjects provided by 6 global collaborators. The repertoires were released in a freely available public database meant as a resource for research on the immune response to SARS-CoV-2. Where HLA class I and class II types were available, the types were taken from metadata supplied by the sample provider, not from assay-based typing. The material from the prospective study consisted of cDNA or gDNA derived from T cells, B-cell-depleted T cells, or PBMCs. The dataset comprised deeply sampled blood TCRbeta repertoires from subjects exposed to, actively infected with, or recovered from COVID-19. A de-identified subject ID, COVID-19 status, age in years and sex were almost always included in the sample metadata.

From the germline V gene, CDR1 is MNHEY and CDR2 is SVGAGI. From the cysteine through the phenylalanine, the CDR3 covers 15 amino acids. Kept here is only the CDR3 DNA, which spans 45 bases and is read in frame from base 1. V is cut by 4 bases and J by 0 bases, and the space between the germline ends is 9 bases. The study at large found these results: The quantity of clinical and demographic metadata differed by source and by participant and was supplied without curation.

Collaborating institutions collected whole blood in K2EDTA tubes following their own protocols. Collaborator samples were shipped for TCRbeta analysis as frozen whole blood, isolated PBMCs, or DNA extracted from either sample type. TCRbeta CDR3 regions were amplified from genomic DNA by means of the immunoSEQ Assay, a bias-controlled multiplex PCR. As for the original processing: The number of nucleated cells in each sample was estimated from the amplification of reference gene primers within the assay. To quantify the absolute abundance of each unique TCRbeta CDR3 rearrangement, sequence reads were collapsed and filtered. Productive Simpson clonality was computed per sample as the square root of Simpson's diversity index over productive rearrangements. Here the immuneACCESS table is served through TCRdb, limited to in-frame sequences with V and J called. Missing clones are a known gap in these copies; in checked studies unresolved V genes cover under half, and the rest lacks a known reason. D and trimming come from the DNA, and the V and J calls and clone size come from that table. This sample comprises around 380,000 clones, 81% of them detected only once. The biggest ten clones account for more than 1% of the sample.

The clonotype comes from a human donor with acute or convalescent COVID-19. The donor label of this sample is uncertain. Material: peripheral blood. This chain joins TRBV6-5 to TRBJ1-4; TRBD1 could be the D gene, as 6 bases match. Read as DNA, the sequence is TGTGCCAGCAGTTCGGGACATACAACTAATGAAAAACTGTTTTTT. It encodes CASSSGHTTNEKLFF.